The rows below give T cell receptor beta chains drawn from one sample of a study of T cell repertoires in cytomegalovirus infection. One entry per CDR3 protein results from TCRdb running MiXCR on the reads. The sample has hundreds of thousands of distinct CDR3 sequences, roughly 28% seen once. Antigens for these TCRs are unknown. Sample: cultured PBMCs, taken from culture after CMV antigen stimulation. The receptor set was obtained from a human donor in good health (CMV status not recorded). Some clones in this sample may be carry-over from other donors' samples. CDR3s include the opening cysteine and the closing phenylalanine or tryptophan. Fields, in order: J gene, D gene, clone size, V gene, CDR3 protein, CDR3 DNA. D genes are given only for firm matches. Only part of the rows carry a size: once, few, many, or a class if the clone is expanded.

TRBJ2-7 - - TRBV5-1 CASSPQGHPYEQYF TGCGCCAGCAGCCCCCAGGGACACCCCTACGAGCAGTACTTC
TRBJ1-2 - - TRBV28 CASSYSPDLNYGYTF TGTGCCAGCAGTTACAGCCCTGATCTAAACTATGGCTACACCTTC
TRBJ2-1 - few TRBV7-9 CASSGRPRRQYNEQFF TGTGCCAGCAGCGGTCGACCTCGAAGGCAATACAATGAGCAGTTCTTC
TRBJ2-3 - - TRBV9 CASSPNPNPGAAVSTDTQYF TGTGCCAGCAGCCCCAATCCAAACCCCGGAGCAGCAGTGAGCACAGATACGCAGTATTTT
TRBJ1-3 - - TRBV12-3/TRBV12-4 CASSLSGRGIKSGNTIYF TGTGCCAGCAGTTTGAGCGGCCGCGGCATTAAATCTGGAAACACCATATATTTT
TRBJ2-7 - many TRBV7-2 CASSLEAVVNEQYF TGTGCCAGCAGCTTAGAAGCAGTAGTGAACGAGCAGTACTTC
TRBJ2-1 - - TRBV28 CASSPRAPPGEQFF TGTGCCAGCAGTCCCCGGGCCCCCCCAGGGGAGCAGTTCTTC
TRBJ2-1 TRBD2 many TRBV7-2 CASSLTSGGELSYNEQFF TGTGCCAGCAGTCTCACTAGCGGGGGGGAACTCTCCTACAATGAGCAGTTCTTC
TRBJ2-2 TRBD2 - TRBV7-2 CASSQTGRAGELFF TGTGCCAGCAGCCAGACGGGGAGGGCCGGGGAGCTGTTTTTT
TRBJ2-1 TRBD2 few TRBV12-3/TRBV12-4 CASRRTSEQFF TGTGCCAGCAGGAGGACTAGTGAGCAGTTCTTC
TRBJ2-5 - few TRBV7-3 CASSWAGKETQYF TGTGCCAGCAGCTGGGCGGGAAAAGAGACCCAGTACTTC
TRBJ2-3 - few TRBV24-1 CATSGPNVNTQYF TGTGCCACCAGTGGCCCTAATGTAAATACGCAGTATTTT
TRBJ2-7 - many TRBV7-8 CASSRGTSPSYEQYF TGTGCCAGCAGCCGAGGGACCTCGCCAAGCTACGAGCAGTACTTC
TRBJ2-3 - few TRBV6-1 CASVIGLLRRDTQYF TGTGCCAGCGTCATAGGACTCCTCCGCAGGGATACGCAGTATTTT